This T cell receptor beta chain is drawn from a study of T-cell reconstitution after alpha-beta-depleted transplantation in children. This clonotype was observed a handful of times. As it was prepared, the TCRbeta library received unique molecular identifiers. TCRdb re-called the PCR reads through MiXCR, storing one row per CDR3 protein. The sample lists about 400,000 distinct CDR3 sequences; around 21% were seen once. This CDR3 is built from 13 residues. CDR1 is ENHRY and CDR2 is SYGVKD in the germline V gene. V lost 0 bases and J lost 5, with 5 bases in between. This receptor was taken from a human donor who donated a stem cell graft to a child with acute myeloid leukemia. The material sequenced was PBMCs from the stem cell graft donor, taken from the stem cell graft. The V call is TRBV10-3, the J call TRBJ2-1; D ambiguous. The CDR3 bases are TGTGCCATCAGTGAGTCGCCGAACAATGAGCAGTTCTTC. Its translation is CAISESPNNEQFF.